Listed here are 21 T cell receptor beta chains from one sample, sequenced in a study of blood T cell repertoires in COVID-19. Assay used: immunoSEQ multiplex PCR; TCRdb lists only in-frame clones, some missing. This repertoire shows 300,000 or so clones, about 83% found once; its top ten account for about 1.7%. The specimen was peripheral blood. The receptors here all came from a woman in her forties or fifties with acute or convalescent COVID-19.

The chain carries TRBV19 and TRBJ2-5; 12 nucleotides agree with TRBD2. CDR1 LNHDA and CDR2 SQIVND come from the germline V gene (reference sequence). This CDR3 is 16 amino acids long. Trimming at V came to 3 bases and at J to 2 bases, leaving 4 bases not matched to a gene. CDR3 sequence (DNA): TGTGCCAGTAGTATCGGGACTAGCGGGTTACAAGAGACCCAGTACTTC. Translated: CASSIGTSGLQETQYF. Looking up the rest from reference TRBV19 and TRBJ2-5 gives the full variable domain: DGGITQSPKYLFRKEGQNVTLSCEQNLNHDAMYWYRQDPGQGLRLIYYSQIVNDFQKGDIAEGYSVSREKKESFPLTVTSAQKNPTAFYLCASSIGTSGLQETQYFGPGTRLLVL.

This chain links TRBV30 with TRBJ2-1; TRBD2 matches at 8 bases. After removal of 2 bases from V and 10 bases from J, the junction contained 4 bases not matched to a gene. The CDR3 contains 12 residues. Germline V CDR1 and CDR2: GTSNPN, SVGIG (reference sequence). The CDR3 protein is CAWSSGSGEQFF. The DNA of the CDR3 is TGTGCCTGGAGTAGCGGGAGTGGCGAGCAGTTCTTC.

The chain uses TRBV19 and TRBJ1-5; 7 positions agree with TRBD1. Germline loops: CDR1 LNHDA, CDR2 SQIVND (reference sequence). The CDR3 totals 16 residues. Trimming took 3 bases from V and 7 from J; bases not matched to a gene: 12. In DNA form, the CDR3 reads TGTGCCAGTAGTATGAACCACAGGGGAATGGGACAGCCCCAGCATTTT. It codes for CASSMNHRGMGQPQHF. Together with reference TRBV19 and TRBJ1-5, the CDR3 gives the full variable domain: DGGITQSPKYLFRKEGQNVTLSCEQNLNHDAMYWYRQDPGQGLRLIYYSQIVNDFQKGDIAEGYSVSREKKESFPLTVTSAQKNPTAFYLCASSMNHRGMGQPQHFGDGTRLSIL.

This clone showed up just once. The CDR3 DNA sequence: TGTGCCAGCAGTTTGGTCGTTGGGGGGACTAGCTCCTACAATGAGCAGTTCTTC. Translation: CASSLVVGGTSSYNEQFF. V gene TRBV28 combines with J gene TRBJ2-1, with 8 bases that match TRBD2. CDR1 and CDR2 (germline): MDHEN, SYDVKM. The CDR3 contains 18 residues. J was trimmed by 0 bases and V by 3 bases; bases with no gene match: 10.

Concerning this clone itself: The same CDR3 arises from other DNA sequences in this sample as well. This rearrangement joins TRBV9 to TRBJ2-6, with D maybe TRBD2 (5 bases). Germline CDR1 and CDR2: SGDLS and YYNGEE. CDR3 length: 15 residues. V gave up 4 bases and J gave up 1 base, with 9 bases separating them. CDR3 DNA sequence: TGTGCCAGCAGCCCAAGGGAGTCTGGGGCCAACGTCCTGACTTTC. It codes for CASSPRESGANVLTF. The full variable domain, in which reference TRBV9 and TRBJ2-6 provide the parts outside the CDR3, is DSGVTQTPKHLITATGQRVTLRCSPRSGDLSVYWYQQSLDQGLQFLIQYYNGEERAKGNILERFSAQQFPDLHSELNLSSLELGDSALYFCASSPRESGANVLTFGAGSRLTVL.

The chain uses TRBV7-2 and TRBJ2-3; 8 bases map to TRBD2. The CDR3 consists of 15 residues. The J segment lost 2 bases and the V segment lost 6 bases, leaving 7 bases of the junction unmatched. Germline V CDR1 and CDR2: SGHTA, FQGNSA. CDR3: CASRPSGLATDTQYF. DNA of the CDR3: TGTGCCAGCAGACCCAGCGGACTAGCCACAGATACGCAGTATTTT.

The V gene is TRBV19, the J gene TRBJ2-6, with 10 bases fitting TRBD2. Losses at the gene ends were 3 bases for V and 0 bases for J; bases not matched to a gene: 8. CDR1 and CDR2 (germline): LNHDA, SQIVND (reference sequence). The CDR3 length is 19 residues. CDR3 sequence (DNA): TGTGCCAGTAGTATGGCCGGGACTAGCGCTTACTCTGGGGCCAACGTCCTGACTTTC. Translation: CASSMAGTSAYSGANVLTF.

The J gene is TRBJ2-7, the V gene TRBV27; TRBD2 matches at 7 bases. The V gene's germline CDR1 is MNHEY and CDR2 SMNVEV (reference sequence). Unmatched junction bases numbered 8, after V lost 0 bases and J lost 0 bases. CDR3 length: 17 amino acids. CDR3 protein: CASSLSRLAPSSYEQYF. The DNA of the CDR3 is TGTGCCAGCAGTTTATCAAGACTAGCTCCTAGCTCCTACGAGCAGTACTTC.

The chain links TRBV28 to TRBJ2-3; 12 positions agree with TRBD2. Germline assignment: CDR1 MDHEN and CDR2 SYDVKM. With V trimmed by 6 bases and J by 0 bases, 4 bases remained unmatched. This CDR3 spans 16 amino acids. The CDR3: CASSPGTSGSTDTQYF. The CDR3 coding sequence is TGTGCCAGCAGCCCTGGGACTAGCGGGAGCACAGATACGCAGTATTTT.

This clone occurred a few times. This CDR3 is also generated by other DNA sequences in the sample. The chain is built from TRBV7-3 and TRBJ2-1; 11 bases are a match to TRBD2. The germline V gene has CDR1 SGHTA and CDR2 FQGTGA. Losses at the gene ends were 2 bases for V and 4 bases for J; bases not matched to a gene: 1. The CDR3 has 15 amino acids. The CDR3 bases are TGTGCCAGCAGCTTAGGGACTAGCGGTTACAATGAGCAGTTCTTC. Amino acid sequence: CASSLGTSGYNEQFF.

The chain combines TRBV7-2 with TRBJ1-4; D is uncertain. The CDR3 spans 14 residues. CDR1 and CDR2 from the germline V gene are SGHTA and FQGNSA. Trimming shortened V by 3 bases and J by 7 bases, and 12 bases separated the two germline ends. CDR3 protein: CASSLIRGFEKLFF. The CDR3 DNA follows: TGTGCCAGCAGCTTGATCCGGGGTTTTGAAAAACTGTTTTTT.

The chain is built from TRBV28 and TRBJ1-1; D gene uncertain. The length of the CDR3 is 11 residues. Germline CDR1 reads MDHEN; CDR2 reads SYDVKM. Trimming took off 7 bases at V and 4 bases at J, with 7 bases between the two ends. The CDR3, as DNA: TGTGCCAGCACCACTACCACTGAAGCTTTCTTT. It translates to CASTTTTEAFF.

This clone turned up a few times. V usage is TRBV11-1 and J usage is TRBJ1-2; D remains unclear. The CDR3 has 13 amino acids. Looked up from germline, CDR1 is SGHAT and CDR2 is FQDESV (reference sequence). The V gene lost 1 base and the J gene lost 1 base, with 4 bases spanning the gap. Here the CDR3 DNA reads TGTGCCAGCAGCTTAGGACATAACTATGGCTACACCTTC. Translated: CASSLGHNYGYTF. Looking up the rest from reference TRBV11-1 and TRBJ1-2 gives the full variable domain: EAEVAQSPRYKITEKSQAVAFWCDPISGHATLYWYRQILGQGPELLVQFQDESVVDDSQLPKDRFSAERLKGVDSTLKIQPAELGDSAMYLCASSLGHNYGYTFGSGTRLTVV.

The rearrangement joins TRBV5-1 to TRBJ2-7, with 9 bases lining up with TRBD1. Trimming cost V 0 bases and J 6 bases; bases outside gene matches: 4. Germline V gives CDR1 SGHRS, CDR2 YFSETQ. The length of the CDR3 is 14 residues. This CDR3 is CASSLGDRAAEQYF. CDR3 nucleotides: TGCGCCAGCAGCTTGGGGGACAGGGCGGCCGAGCAGTACTTC.

J is TRBJ1-1 and V is TRBV28; maybe TRBD1 (5 bases). With 3 bases removed from V and 3 bases from J, the gap between germline ends came to 11 bases. The length of the CDR3 is 14 residues. Germline CDR1 MDHEN, CDR2 SYDVKM. The CDR3: CASSFYAGDTEAFF. The CDR3 coding sequence is TGTGCCAGCAGTTTTTATGCGGGGGACACTGAAGCTTTCTTT.

The chain links TRBV19 to TRBJ2-5, with TRBD2 matching 11 bases. Germline assignment: CDR1 LNHDA and CDR2 SQIVND (reference sequence). With 5 bases clipped from V and 5 bases from J, the junction kept 7 bases outside the gene matches. This CDR3 has 15 amino acids. As DNA, the CDR3 is TGTGCCAGTAGTCCTCACCCTAGCGGGAGGGAGACCCAGTACTTC. Translation gives CASSPHPSGRETQYF. The variable domain in full, with the rest retrieved from reference TRBV19 and TRBJ2-5, is DGGITQSPKYLFRKEGQNVTLSCEQNLNHDAMYWYRQDPGQGLRLIYYSQIVNDFQKGDIAEGYSVSREKKESFPLTVTSAQKNPTAFYLCASSPHPSGRETQYFGPGTRLLVL.

This chain links TRBV5-1 with TRBJ2-7; the D gene is possibly TRBD1 (5 bases). Germline V gene data show CDR1 as SGHRS and CDR2 as YFSETQ. The CDR3 has 15 amino acids. The V end was cut by 0 bases, the J end by 2 bases, with 12 bases between. The CDR3 DNA is TGCGCCAGCAGCTTGGCCATAGGGGCCACCTACGAGCAGTACTTC. Translated: CASSLAIGATYEQYF.

The chain joins TRBV18 to TRBJ2-7, with TRBD1 identical over 12 bases. The germline V gene encodes CDR1 KGHSH and CDR2 LQKENI. The CDR3 totals 14 residues. V lost 5 bases to trimming and J lost 6 bases; unmatched junction nucleotides: 5. CDR3 amino acids: CASSSRDRGPEQYF. DNA for the CDR3: TGTGCCAGCTCAAGCCGGGACAGGGGGCCCGAGCAGTACTTC.

This clone was seen just once. The DNA of the CDR3 is TGTGCCAGCAGCCCGGGACTAGCGGGAGGGCTGAACCAAGAGACCCAGTACTTC. Residues: CASSPGLAGGLNQETQYF. The chain recombines TRBV7-2 with TRBJ2-5; 16 bases map to TRBD2. Germline trimming cut 5 bases from V and 0 bases from J; bases unmatched to any gene: 6. The CDR3 spans 18 residues. Germline CDR1 SGHTA, CDR2 FQGNSA.

The rearrangement uses TRBV11-3 and TRBJ2-2; D is ambiguous. Germline V gene data show CDR1 as SGHNT and CDR2 as YENEEA. This CDR3 has 14 amino acids. V shed 5 bases and J shed 4 bases, with 11 bases lying between them. The CDR3 is CASSPTTGTGELFF. In DNA, the CDR3 is TGTGCCAGCAGCCCCACTACGGGCACCGGGGAGCTGTTTTTT.

This clone was found once. The CDR3 loop is CASRPPGQGNTEAFF. The CDR3 bases are TGTGCCAGTAGACCCCCTGGACAGGGGAACACTGAAGCTTTCTTT. The chain couples TRBV19 to TRBJ1-1, with 8 bases fitting TRBD1. V gave up 6 bases and J gave up 1 base; unmatched junction bases: 7. The CDR3 extends over 15 amino acids. CDR1 is LNHDA and CDR2 is SQIVND in the germline V gene (reference sequence).